The 6 T cell receptor beta chains below come from one sample, sequenced in a study of blood T cell repertoires in COVID-19. The method was immunoSEQ multiplex PCR; TCRdb's version includes in-frame clones alone and lacks a portion of them. The profile shows 350,000 to 450,000 clones, approximately 86% of them singletons. Sequencing used peripheral blood. All receptors come from a human donor in a cohort sampled during active COVID-19.

This chain connects TRBV7-8 to TRBJ1-6, with a tentative D call TRBD1 (6 bases). The CDR3 runs 16 residues. Germline lookup yields CDR1 SGHVS and CDR2 FQNEAQ. Trimming shortened V by 2 bases and J by 6 bases, and 14 bases separated the two germline ends. CDR3 in amino acids: CASSLTYRVFNSPLHF. CDR3 coding DNA: TGTGCCAGCAGCTTAACATACAGGGTTTTTAATTCACCCCTCCACTTT.

A few counts support this clone. The chain recombines TRBV7-9 with TRBJ2-2, with 9 bases fitting TRBD2. This CDR3 is 16 amino acids long. Looked up from germline, CDR1 is SEHNR and CDR2 is FQNEAQ (reference sequence). J lost 6 bases, V lost 1 base, and 6 bases had no gene match. As DNA, the CDR3 is TGTGCCAGCAGCTTAGAAGGCGGGAGGGCCGCCGGGGAGCTGTTTTTT. Protein: CASSLEGGRAAGELFF.

The V gene is TRBV2, the J gene TRBJ1-4; D gene uncertain. Looked up from germline, CDR1 is SNHLY and CDR2 is FYNNEI. V was cut by 6 bases and J by 7 bases, with 9 bases left in between. The CDR3 is made up of 12 amino acids. In DNA form, the CDR3 reads TGTGCCAGCAGGGAGGCAGGTGAAAAACTGTTTTTT. Translating it yields CASREAGEKLFF.

The J gene is TRBJ1-2, the V gene TRBV6-5, with 8 bases fitting TRBD1. Germline trimming cut 6 bases from V and 8 bases from J; bases unmatched to any gene: 8. Germline-derived CDR1 and CDR2 are MNHEY and SVGAGI. The CDR3 is 13 residues long. CDR3 nucleotide sequence: TGTGCCAGCAGGCAAGGGACAGGCGGAGGCTACACCTTC. Amino acid sequence: CASRQGTGGGYTF.

The chain employs TRBV6-4 and TRBJ2-3; 12 nucleotides match TRBD2. Germline CDR1 is MRHNA and CDR2 is SNTAGT. The CDR3 sequence is 13 residues long. V dropped 10 bases and J dropped 3; count of bases not matched to a gene: 2. For the CDR3, the DNA is TGTGCCACTAGCGGGAGGGAGACAGATACGCAGTATTTT. Its translation is CATSGRETDTQYF.

This sequence joins TRBV6-6 and TRBJ2-4; D unresolved. CDR3 length equals 15 residues. Trimming took off 4 bases at V and 3 bases at J, with 13 bases between the two ends. Germline-derived CDR1 and CDR2 are MNHNY and SVGAGI (reference sequence). DNA of the CDR3: TGTGCCAGCAGTTCCCGCCGCCAGGACAAAAACATTCAGTACTTC. This sequence encodes CASSSRRQDKNIQYF.